The 6 T cell receptor beta chains reported below all come from one sample, sequenced in a study of T cells in Graves' hyperthyroidism and ophthalmopathy. Amplification targeted TCR beta CDR3 regions from RNA transcripts. The TCR CDR3 was amplified in a first-round RT-PCR using the HTBI primer set. TCRdb analysed the multiplex PCR reads with MiXCR anew, one entry per CDR3 protein. The sample holds some 600,000 distinct CDR3 sequences; approximately 15% are singletons and the top ten take roughly 6.2%. Sequencing was carried out using blood. These receptors originate from a woman aged 25 to 39 with Graves' hyperthyroidism that later progressed to Graves' ophthalmopathy.

This clonotype was seen at least ten times. The chain is built from TRBV2 and TRBJ2-1; 7 bases agree with TRBD2. Germline V gene data show CDR1 as SNHLY and CDR2 as FYNNEI. J lost 6 bases, V lost 2 bases, and 4 bases had no gene match. The CDR3 contains 14 residues. The CDR3 bases are TGTGCCAGCAGTGAAATGCTAGCGGCCAATGAGCAGTTCTTC. Translated: CASSEMLAANEQFF.

This clonotype was counted ten times or more. The chain employs TRBV28 and TRBJ2-7; 8 bases line up with TRBD1. CDR1 and CDR2 from the germline V gene are MDHEN and SYDVKM. The ends lost 5 bases at V and 4 bases at J; junction bases unmatched: 7. CDR3 length: 14 residues. The CDR3 here is CASSSWTGRYEQYF. CDR3 bases: TGTGCCAGCAGTAGCTGGACAGGGAGGTACGAGCAGTACTTC.

This clonotype was recorded at least ten times. This chain uses TRBV12-3 or TRBV12-4 with TRBJ1-1, with D possibly matching TRBD1 (6 bases). The CDR3 length is 13 residues. The V and J ends lost 7 bases and 2 bases respectively, with 11 bases between them. CDR3 sequence: CASTGQTNTEAFF. CDR3 coding DNA: TGTGCCAGCACCGGACAGACTAACACTGAAGCTTTCTTT.

CDR3 DNA sequence: TGTGCCAGTATTTTACAGGGGGCGACGGGCACTGAAGCTTTCTTT. Translated, it gives CASILQGATGTEAFF. V and J are TRBV19 and TRBJ1-1; 9 nucleotides align to TRBD1. CDR3 length equals 15 residues. Germline V gene sequence: CDR1 LNHDA, CDR2 SQIVND (reference sequence). The ends lost 7 bases at V and 4 bases at J; junction bases unmatched: 10.

This clonotype was seen repeatedly, ten times or more. V gene TRBV29-1 combines with J gene TRBJ2-7; weak D call: TRBD2 (5 bases). Between the trimmed V and J ends, which lost 2 bases and 6 bases, there was a span of 14 bases. The germline V gene encodes CDR1 SQVTM and CDR2 ANQGSEA. The CDR3 covers 13 residues. The CDR3 DNA reads TGCAGCGTTGAACCCGCACGGGGAGCCGAGCAGTACTTC. This encodes CSVEPARGAEQYF.

The rearrangement links TRBV6-1 to TRBJ1-5, with D hard to call. Germline assignment: CDR1 MNHNS and CDR2 SASEGT. Trimming shortened V by 8 bases and J by 4 bases, and 9 bases separated the two germline ends. This CDR3 spans 12 amino acids. CDR3 in DNA: TGTGCCAGCTTCGAAGGGAATCAGCCCCAGCATTTT. It encodes CASFEGNQPQHF.